The 30 T cell receptor beta chains given below trace back to one sample, sequenced in a study of T cell responses to AZD1222 COVID-19 vaccine (TCRdb year 2021). The method was the immunoSEQ multiplex PCR assay. What TCRdb holds here is the immuneACCESS table cut down to in-frame rearrangements. Part of the clones is not present; checked against another copy, under half of the missing clones reflect an unresolved V gene, and the others are unexplained. In this sample the table shows 140,000 to 150,000 clones, approximately 89% of which occur a single time. The top ten clonotypes cover over 12% of the sample. Interpreted using the paper, the time point label stands for: baseline before first vaccination. The input for sequencing was peripheral blood, taken on day 0 of AZD1222 vaccination. The receptors derive from an adult in good health.

This clone is a singleton in its sample. The rearrangement links TRBV7-3 to TRBJ1-1, with 7 bases matching TRBD1. The CDR3 runs to 13 residues. In germline, CDR1 is SGHTA, CDR2 FQGTGA. The trim removed 1 base at V and 6 bases at J, leaving 2 bases unmatched. As DNA, the CDR3 is TGTGCCAGCAGCTTAATAGGGGGCGCTGAAGCTTTCTTT. This translates into CASSLIGGAEAFF.

The chain combines TRBV7-9 with TRBJ1-5, with D possibly being TRBD1 (5 bases). The CDR3 is made up of 16 amino acids. The V gene lost 5 bases and the J gene lost 4 bases, with 18 bases spanning the gap. From germline, CDR1 is SEHNR and CDR2 FQNEAQ (reference sequence). Written as DNA, the CDR3 is TGTGCCAGCAGCCTGACCACCGGACATACGAATCAGCCCCAGCATTTT. This gives the protein CASSLTTGHTNQPQHF. Based on the CDR3 plus reference TRBV7-9 and TRBJ1-5, the full variable domain is DTGVSQNPRHKITKRGQNVTFRCDPISEHNRLYWYRQTLGQGPEFLTYFQNEAQLEKSRLLSDRFSAERPKGSFSTLEIQRTEQGDSAMYLCASSLTTGHTNQPQHFGDGTRLSIL.

The chain joins TRBV5-1 to TRBJ2-1, with a tentative D call TRBD2 (5 bases). The CDR3 loop spans 15 amino acids. Germline loops: CDR1 SGHRS, CDR2 YFSETQ. Trimming took 3 bases from V and 4 from J, leaving 14 bases between them. DNA of the CDR3: TGCGCCAGCAGCTCTTCCGGGAACTTTTACAATGAGCAGTTCTTC. Its translation: CASSSSGNFYNEQFF.

The chain recombines TRBV28 with TRBJ2-7, with D maybe TRBD1 (6 bases). V gave up 5 bases and J gave up 1 base, with 15 bases separating them. This CDR3 region has 15 residues. CDR1 and CDR2 from the germline V gene are MDHEN and SYDVKM. In DNA form, the CDR3 reads TGTGCCAGCAGTGACACCGGGACATCATCCTACGAGCAGTACTTC. It specifies CASSDTGTSSYEQYF.

The rearrangement uses TRBV11-3 and TRBJ1-6, with 9 bases lining up with TRBD1. This CDR3 comprises 16 residues. V shed 5 bases, J shed 8 bases, and the junction held 10 bases outside the gene matches. CDR1 is SGHNT, CDR2 YENEEA, per germline. For the CDR3, the DNA is TGTGCCAGCAGCATCACCGGGACAGGGAAGGATTCACCCCTCCACTTT. Translation: CASSITGTGKDSPLHF.

The chain is built from TRBV28 and TRBJ2-7; D perhaps matches TRBD2 (6 bases). Germline V gives CDR1 MDHEN, CDR2 SYDVKM. Trimming removed 5 bases at V and 1 base at J, with 12 bases between. CDR3 length equals 14 residues. The CDR3 nucleotides are TGTGCCAGCAGTCGGGGGAGTTTTTCCTACGAGCAGTACTTC. Encoded protein: CASSRGSFSYEQYF.

V is TRBV5-1 and J is TRBJ2-1; TRBD2 aligns across 10 bases. The CDR3 covers 18 residues. After removal of 0 bases from V and 3 bases from J, the junction contained 9 bases not matched to a gene. Germline values: CDR1 SGHRS, CDR2 YFSETQ. This chain's CDR3 is CASSLDTQLAGYYNEQFF. CDR3 in DNA: TGCGCCAGCAGCTTGGACACCCAACTAGCGGGGTACTACAATGAGCAGTTCTTC.

The rearrangement links TRBV18 to TRBJ1-3; D is perhaps TRBD1 (5 bases). Between the trimmed V and J ends, which lost 6 bases and 5 bases, there was a span of 17 bases. Germline V gene lookup returns CDR1 KGHSH and CDR2 LQKENI. The CDR3 runs to 15 residues. In DNA form, the CDR3 reads TGTGCCAGCTCCCCCTCCAGGGAATTGCGAAACACCATATATTTT. This gives the protein CASSPSRELRNTIYF. Together with reference TRBV18 and TRBJ1-3, the CDR3 gives the full variable domain: NAGVMQNPRHLVRRRGQEARLRCSPMKGHSHVYWYRQLPEEGLKFMVYLQKENIIDESGMPKERFSAEFPKEGPSILRIQQVVRGDSAAYFCASSPSRELRNTIYFGEGSWLTVV.

V usage is TRBV28 and J usage is TRBJ1-1; D might be TRBD1 (6 bases). V was trimmed by 2 bases and J by 1 base, leaving 14 bases between them. The CDR3 sequence is 16 residues long. Per the germline V gene, CDR1 is MDHEN and CDR2 is SYDVKM. In DNA, the CDR3 is TGTGCCAGCAGTTTACCCACCAGGGGCCCGAACACTGAAGCTTTCTTT. Amino acids: CASSLPTRGPNTEAFF.

V is TRBV2 and J is TRBJ2-7, with no clear D. CDR3 length: 11 residues. The V end was cut by 6 bases, the J end by 7 bases, with 10 bases between. Germline V CDR1 and CDR2: SNHLY, FYNNEI. The CDR3 bases are TGTGCCAGCAGGGTGACCACTGAGCAGTACTTC. This sequence encodes CASRVTTEQYF.

This clone was seen only once. V is TRBV5-8 and J is TRBJ1-3; TRBD1 matches at 9 bases. The V and J ends lost 0 bases and 2 bases, in that order; junction bases with no gene match: 0. The CDR3 loop spans 15 amino acids. Germline assignment: CDR1 SGHTS and CDR2 YDEGEE. CDR3 nucleotide sequence: TGTGCCAGCAGCTTGGACAGGGGGCCTGGAAACACCATATATTTT. Translated, it gives CASSLDRGPGNTIYF.

The rearrangement uses TRBV30 and TRBJ2-7; no clear D. The CDR3 is made up of 14 amino acids. Trimming removed 0 bases from V and 7 bases from J, with 16 bases in between. Germline lookup yields CDR1 GTSNPN and CDR2 SVGIG (reference sequence). CDR3 DNA sequence: TGTGCCTGGAGTGTACAAAAGGAGTTGGGGGAGCAGTACTTC. Translation: CAWSVQKELGEQYF.

This clone was counted only a few times. This chain joins TRBV30 and TRBJ1-2; D is undetermined. V was pared by 2 bases and J by 2 bases, with 15 bases between. In germline, CDR1 is GTSNPN, CDR2 SVGIG (reference sequence). The CDR3 has 15 residues. The DNA for the CDR3 is TGTGCCTGGAGTCTCCCCCTGAGGTGGAACTATGGCTACACCTTC. The encoded protein is CAWSLPLRWNYGYTF.

This clone was detected only once. This chain links TRBV30 with TRBJ1-1; D is unclear. Trimming stripped 2 bases from V and 6 bases from J, with 13 bases between. The CDR3 is made up of 13 amino acids. Per the germline V gene, CDR1 is GTSNPN and CDR2 is SVGIG (reference sequence). The CDR3 loop is CAWSPSLGAEAFF. CDR3 nucleotide sequence: TGTGCCTGGAGTCCTTCCCTTGGCGCTGAAGCTTTCTTT.

This clone appeared once. CDR3 protein: CASSRDGHSGNTIYF. CDR3 sequence (DNA): TGTGCCAGCAGCCGGGACGGTCACTCTGGAAACACCATATATTTT. The chain employs TRBV5-6 and TRBJ1-3, with D tentatively TRBD1 (5 bases). Germline-derived CDR1 and CDR2 are SGHDT and YYEEEE. Trimming took off 4 bases at V and 0 bases at J, with 11 bases between the two ends. This CDR3 is built from 15 residues.

The chain couples TRBV19 to TRBJ1-2; D may be TRBD1 (5 bases). Germline-derived CDR1 and CDR2 are LNHDA and SQIVND (reference sequence). Trimming cost V 1 base and J 3 bases, with 9 bases left between them. The CDR3 length is 14 residues. The CDR3 bases are TGTGCCAGTAGTATAGGGGGGGTCGACTATGGCTACACCTTC. This encodes CASSIGGVDYGYTF.

The V gene is TRBV7-9, the J gene TRBJ2-1; no clear D gene. Germline CDR1 SEHNR, CDR2 FQNEAQ (reference sequence). Trimming took off 3 bases at V and 5 bases at J, with 14 bases between the two ends. This CDR3 is built from 15 residues. The CDR3 DNA sequence: TGTGCCAGCAGCTTGGGGATAGCATCTAACAATGAGCAGTTCTTC. Its translation: CASSLGIASNNEQFF.

This sequence joins TRBV7-2 and TRBJ2-7, with unresolved D. This CDR3 contains 14 residues. Trimming left V 2 bases short and J 0 bases short, with 8 bases between. The germline V gene has CDR1 SGHTA and CDR2 FQGNSA. The CDR3 nucleotides are TGTGCCAGCAGCTTATCGTTCGACTCCTACGAGCAGTACTTC. Translated: CASSLSFDSYEQYF.

This clone was recorded a few times. The V call is TRBV28, the J call TRBJ1-2, with D unresolved. The CDR3 is made up of 13 amino acids. Trimming shortened V by 7 bases and J by 3 bases, and 12 bases separated the two germline ends. Germline values: CDR1 MDHEN, CDR2 SYDVKM. CDR3 loop: CASNPLGYYGYTF. DNA for the CDR3: TGTGCCAGCAACCCTTTAGGGTACTATGGCTACACCTTC.

The V call is TRBV18, the J call TRBJ2-7; 10 bases are shared with TRBD1. Germline loops: CDR1 KGHSH, CDR2 LQKENI. Trimming cost V 4 bases and J 2 bases; bases outside gene matches: 14. This CDR3 spans 18 amino acids. As DNA, the CDR3 is TGTGCCAGCTCACTGTCCGCGGGGGCCGGACAGGGGGCCTACGAGCAGTACTTC. It is translated as CASSLSAGAGQGAYEQYF.

The sample holds one count of this clone. The J gene is TRBJ2-4, the V gene TRBV27, with TRBD1 matching 8 bases. The CDR3 has 18 amino acids. CDR1 is MNHEY and CDR2 is SMNVEV in the germline V gene (reference sequence). V shed 5 bases, J shed 2 bases, and the junction held 14 bases outside the gene matches. DNA of the CDR3: TGTGCCAGCAGTCCACGGATGATGACCAGGGGGCCCAAAAACATTCAGTACTTC. Protein: CASSPRMMTRGPKNIQYF.

The DNA for the CDR3 is TGCGCCAGCAGTCAAAGGTGGGCAGGACTGGGAACTAACTATGGCTACACCTTC. Translation gives CASSQRWAGLGTNYGYTF. This sequence joins TRBV23-1 and TRBJ1-2; D is unresolved. TRBV23-1 is an open reading frame, and its role is uncertain. This CDR3 is built from 18 residues. Trimming shortened V by 2 bases and J by 0 bases, and 19 bases separated the two germline ends.

This clone was detected a few times. The J gene is TRBJ1-4, the V gene TRBV10-2; 9 nucleotides match TRBD1. This CDR3 contains 13 residues. The ends lost 6 bases at V and 6 bases at J; junction bases unmatched: 2. Germline CDR1 reads WSHSY; CDR2 reads SAAADI. The CDR3 reads CASRGQGHEKLFF. Here the CDR3 DNA reads TGCGCCAGCAGGGGACAGGGACATGAAAAACTGTTTTTT.

The chain couples TRBV5-1 to TRBJ1-2; TRBD1 is a possible D gene (5 bases). The CDR3 contains 16 residues. Germline-derived CDR1 and CDR2 are SGHRS and YFSETQ. Trimming stripped 0 bases from V and 0 bases from J, with 12 bases between. In DNA, the CDR3 is TGCGCCAGCAGCTTGGTTGGAGGGACGGCTAACTATGGCTACACCTTC. Translated, it gives CASSLVGGTANYGYTF.

This clone occurred once. This chain connects TRBV19 to TRBJ1-5; possibly TRBD1 for D (6 bases). Trimming removed 2 bases from V and 5 bases from J, with 22 bases in between. This CDR3 is built from 18 residues. Germline loops: CDR1 LNHDA, CDR2 SQIVND (reference sequence). The CDR3: CASSIRSDRATGDQPQHF. The CDR3 DNA reads as TGTGCCAGTAGTATACGATCGGACAGAGCTACTGGGGATCAGCCCCAGCATTTT. The full variable domain, in which reference TRBV19 and TRBJ1-5 provide the parts outside the CDR3, is DGGITQSPKYLFRKEGQNVTLSCEQNLNHDAMYWYRQDPGQGLRLIYYSQIVNDFQKGDIAEGYSVSREKKESFPLTVTSAQKNPTAFYLCASSIRSDRATGDQPQHFGDGTRLSIL.

The rearrangement joins TRBV5-1 to TRBJ2-5; maybe TRBD2 (7 bases). The CDR3 is 15 amino acids. From germline, CDR1 is SGHRS and CDR2 YFSETQ. V was pared by 0 bases and J by 5 bases, with 14 bases between. CDR3 in DNA: TGCGCCAGCAGCTTGGGGCGGACTAGGGGGGAGACCCAGTACTTC. Translating it yields CASSLGRTRGETQYF.

The V call is TRBV9, the J call TRBJ1-2; 7 bases fit TRBD1. The CDR3 is made up of 16 amino acids. Germline CDR1 reads SGDLS; CDR2 reads YYNGEE. V was clipped by 0 bases and J by 0 bases; unmatched bases: 5. CDR3 nucleotide sequence: TGTGCCAGCAGCGTAGGTCAAGGGACAGCTAACTATGGCTACACCTTC. Amino acid sequence: CASSVGQGTANYGYTF.

The chain couples TRBV7-3 to TRBJ2-7; tentatively, D is TRBD2 (6 bases). This CDR3 spans 16 amino acids. Germline V gives CDR1 SGHTA, CDR2 FQGTGA. V was clipped by 6 bases and J by 5 bases, with 23 bases between them. The CDR3 DNA follows: TGTGCCAGCAGTCACAATCGGACTAATCCTCCCCACGAGCAGTACTTC. Protein product: CASSHNRTNPPHEQYF.

V usage is TRBV5-1 and J usage is TRBJ1-1; D call uncertain. V was shortened by 0 bases and J by 11 bases, with 17 bases between the two germline ends. The CDR3 has 14 amino acids. Germline V lookup: CDR1 SGHRS, CDR2 YFSETQ. The CDR3 nucleotides are TGCGCCAGCAGCTTGGTGGTGGGCAGGACCGGGGCTTTCTTT. This gives the protein CASSLVVGRTGAFF.

About this clone: The same CDR3 can be traced to other DNA sequences in this sample. The J gene is TRBJ2-5, the V gene TRBV12-3 or TRBV12-4; D is unresolved. The CDR3 sequence is 11 residues long. The V and J ends lost 3 bases and 5 bases respectively, with 4 bases between them. CDR3 sequence reads: CASSFEETQYF. For the CDR3, the DNA is TGTGCCAGCAGTTTTGAGGAGACCCAGTACTTC.